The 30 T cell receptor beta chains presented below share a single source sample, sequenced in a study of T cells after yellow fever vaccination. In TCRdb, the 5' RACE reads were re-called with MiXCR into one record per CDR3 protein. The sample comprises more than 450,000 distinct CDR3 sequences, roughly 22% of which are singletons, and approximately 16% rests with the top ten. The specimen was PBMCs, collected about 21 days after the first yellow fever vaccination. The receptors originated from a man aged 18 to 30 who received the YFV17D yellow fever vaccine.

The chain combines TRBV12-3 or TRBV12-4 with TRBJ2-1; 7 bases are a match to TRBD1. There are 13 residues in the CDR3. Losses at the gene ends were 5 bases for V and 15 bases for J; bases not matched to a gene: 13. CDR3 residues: CASSLNPGQLGFF. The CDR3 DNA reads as TGTGCCAGCAGTCTTAATCCGGGACAGCTAGGGTTCTTC.

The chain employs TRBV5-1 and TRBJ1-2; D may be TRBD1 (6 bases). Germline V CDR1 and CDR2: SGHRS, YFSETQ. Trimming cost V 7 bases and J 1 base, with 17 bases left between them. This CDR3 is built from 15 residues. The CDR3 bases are TGCGCCAGCGCCTTAGGACAGCCTTATAACTATGGCTACACCTTC. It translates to CASALGQPYNYGYTF. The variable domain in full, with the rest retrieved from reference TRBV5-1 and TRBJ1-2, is KAGVTQTPRYLIKTRGQQVTLSCSPISGHRSVSWYQQTPGQGLQFLFEYFSETQRNKGNFPGRFSGRQFSNSRSEMNVSTLELGDSALYLCASALGQPYNYGYTFGSGTRLTVV.

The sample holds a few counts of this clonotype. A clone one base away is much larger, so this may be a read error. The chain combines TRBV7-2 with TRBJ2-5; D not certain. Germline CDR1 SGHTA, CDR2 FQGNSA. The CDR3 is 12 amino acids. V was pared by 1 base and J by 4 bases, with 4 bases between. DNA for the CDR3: TGTGCCAGCAGCTTAGGTCCAGAGACCCAGTACTTC. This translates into CASSLGPETQYF.

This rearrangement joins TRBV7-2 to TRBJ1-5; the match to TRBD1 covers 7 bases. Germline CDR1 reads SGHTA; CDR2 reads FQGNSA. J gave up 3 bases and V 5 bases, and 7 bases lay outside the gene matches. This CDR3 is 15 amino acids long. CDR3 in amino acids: CASSRRQGFNQPQHF. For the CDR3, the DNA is TGTGCCAGCAGCAGACGACAGGGCTTCAATCAGCCCCAGCATTTT.

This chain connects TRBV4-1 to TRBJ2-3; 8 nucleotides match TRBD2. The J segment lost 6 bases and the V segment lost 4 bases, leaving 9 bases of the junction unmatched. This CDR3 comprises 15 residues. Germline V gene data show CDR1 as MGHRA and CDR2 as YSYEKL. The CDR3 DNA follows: TGCGCCAGCAGCCCCGTCGGGGGGGCTGGGGATACGCAGTATTTT. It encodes CASSPVGGAGDTQYF.

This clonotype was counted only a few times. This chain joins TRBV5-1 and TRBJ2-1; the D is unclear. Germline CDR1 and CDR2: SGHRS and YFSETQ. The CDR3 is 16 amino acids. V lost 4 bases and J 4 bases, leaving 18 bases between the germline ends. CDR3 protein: CASSARAVVGYNEQFF. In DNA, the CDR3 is TGCGCCAGCAGCGCCCGCGCGGTCGTGGGATACAATGAGCAGTTCTTC.

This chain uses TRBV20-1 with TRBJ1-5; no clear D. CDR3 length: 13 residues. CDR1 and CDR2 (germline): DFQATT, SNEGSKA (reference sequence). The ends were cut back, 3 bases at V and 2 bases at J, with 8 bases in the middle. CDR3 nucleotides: TGCAGTGCTAGTGCAGATCGCAATCAGCCCCAGCATTTT. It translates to CSASADRNQPQHF.

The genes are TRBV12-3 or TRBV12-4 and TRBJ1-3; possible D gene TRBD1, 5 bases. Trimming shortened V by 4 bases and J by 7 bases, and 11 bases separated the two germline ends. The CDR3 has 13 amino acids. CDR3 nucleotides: TGTGCCAGCAGTTCCCAGGGAGGTAACACCATATATTTT. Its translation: CASSSQGGNTIYF.

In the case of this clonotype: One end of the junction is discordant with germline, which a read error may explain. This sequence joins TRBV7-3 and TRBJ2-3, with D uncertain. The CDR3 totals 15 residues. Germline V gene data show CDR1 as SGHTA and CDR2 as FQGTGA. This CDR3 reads CVSSYQRGSHDTQYF. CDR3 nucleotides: TGTGTCAGCAGCTATCAACGTGGATCACATGATACGCAGTATTTT.

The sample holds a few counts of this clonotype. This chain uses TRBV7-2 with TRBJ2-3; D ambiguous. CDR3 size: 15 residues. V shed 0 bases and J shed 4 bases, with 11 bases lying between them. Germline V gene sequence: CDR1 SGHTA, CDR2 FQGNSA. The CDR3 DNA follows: TGTGCCAGCAGCTTAGCGCGGCCTCACTCAGATACGCAGTATTTT. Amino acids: CASSLARPHSDTQYF.

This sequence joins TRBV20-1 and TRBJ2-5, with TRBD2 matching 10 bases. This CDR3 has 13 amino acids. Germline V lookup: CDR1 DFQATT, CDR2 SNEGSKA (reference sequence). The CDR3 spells CSKPGLAEETQYF. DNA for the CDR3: TGCAGCAAACCCGGACTAGCGGAAGAGACCCAGTACTTC.

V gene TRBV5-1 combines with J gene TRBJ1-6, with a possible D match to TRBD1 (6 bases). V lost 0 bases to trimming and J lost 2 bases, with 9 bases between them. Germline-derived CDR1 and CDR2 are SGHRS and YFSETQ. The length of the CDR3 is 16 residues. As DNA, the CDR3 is TGCGCCAGCAGCTTGGTCGGGGGCGCCTATAATTCACCCCTCCACTTT. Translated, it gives CASSLVGGAYNSPLHF.

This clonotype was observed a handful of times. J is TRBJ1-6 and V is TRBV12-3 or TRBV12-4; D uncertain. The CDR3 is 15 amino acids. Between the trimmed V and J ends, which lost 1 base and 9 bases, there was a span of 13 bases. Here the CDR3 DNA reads TGTGCCAGCAGTTTAGTTCCAGCGAACAGTTCACCCCTCCACTTT. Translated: CASSLVPANSSPLHF.

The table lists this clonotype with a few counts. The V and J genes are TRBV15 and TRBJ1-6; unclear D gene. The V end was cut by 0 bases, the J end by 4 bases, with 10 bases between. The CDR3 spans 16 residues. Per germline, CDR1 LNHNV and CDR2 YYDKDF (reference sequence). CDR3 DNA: TGTGCCACCAGCAGAGATAACGGCGGGTATAATTCACCCCTCCACTTT. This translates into CATSRDNGGYNSPLHF.

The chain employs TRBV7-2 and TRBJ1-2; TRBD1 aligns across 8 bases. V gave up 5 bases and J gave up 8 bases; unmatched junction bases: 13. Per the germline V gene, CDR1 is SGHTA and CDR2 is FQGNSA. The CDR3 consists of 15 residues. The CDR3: CASSPILDRVGGYTF. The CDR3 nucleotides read TGTGCCAGCAGCCCTATACTGGACAGGGTAGGAGGCTACACCTTC.

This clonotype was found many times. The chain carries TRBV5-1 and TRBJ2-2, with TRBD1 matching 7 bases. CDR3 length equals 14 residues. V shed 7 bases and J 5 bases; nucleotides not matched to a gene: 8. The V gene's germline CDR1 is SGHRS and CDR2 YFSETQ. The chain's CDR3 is CASGARDSTGELFF. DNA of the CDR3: TGCGCCAGCGGCGCCCGGGACAGTACCGGGGAGCTGTTTTTT.

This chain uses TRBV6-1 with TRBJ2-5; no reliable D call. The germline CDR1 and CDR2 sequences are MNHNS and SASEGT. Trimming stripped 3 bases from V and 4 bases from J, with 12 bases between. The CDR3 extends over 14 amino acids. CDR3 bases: TGTGCCAGCAGTGATCGATACAGTGGAGAGACCCAGTACTTC. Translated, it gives CASSDRYSGETQYF.

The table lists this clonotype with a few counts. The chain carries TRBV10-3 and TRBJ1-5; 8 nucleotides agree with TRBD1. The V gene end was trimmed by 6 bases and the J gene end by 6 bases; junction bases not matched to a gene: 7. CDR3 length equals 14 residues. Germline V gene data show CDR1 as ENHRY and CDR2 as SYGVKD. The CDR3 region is CAISETGEGQPQHF. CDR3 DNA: TGTGCCATCAGCGAGACAGGGGAAGGTCAGCCCCAGCATTTT.

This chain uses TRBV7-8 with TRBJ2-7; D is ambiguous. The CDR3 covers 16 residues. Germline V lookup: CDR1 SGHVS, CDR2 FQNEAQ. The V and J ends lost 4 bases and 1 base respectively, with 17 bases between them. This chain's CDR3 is CASSSRGGISSYEQYV. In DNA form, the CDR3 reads TGTGCCAGCAGCTCTAGAGGCGGCATTTCGTCCTACGAGCAGTACGTC.

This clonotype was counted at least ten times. CDR3 nucleotide sequence: TGCGCCAGCAGCACCGGACAGGGAATGAGGAATACGCAGTATTTT. It is translated as CASSTGQGMRNTQYF. The chain employs TRBV5-1 and TRBJ2-3; TRBD1 matches 8 bases. The ends lost 4 bases at V and 7 bases at J; junction bases unmatched: 11. Looked up from germline, CDR1 is SGHRS and CDR2 is YFSETQ. The CDR3 extends over 15 amino acids.

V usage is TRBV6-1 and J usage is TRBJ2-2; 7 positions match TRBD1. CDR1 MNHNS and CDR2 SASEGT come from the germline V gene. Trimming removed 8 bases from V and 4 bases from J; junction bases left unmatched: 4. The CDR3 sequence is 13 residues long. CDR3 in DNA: TGTGCCAGCGGGACAGCTAGCACCGGGGAGCTGTTTTTT. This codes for CASGTASTGELFF.

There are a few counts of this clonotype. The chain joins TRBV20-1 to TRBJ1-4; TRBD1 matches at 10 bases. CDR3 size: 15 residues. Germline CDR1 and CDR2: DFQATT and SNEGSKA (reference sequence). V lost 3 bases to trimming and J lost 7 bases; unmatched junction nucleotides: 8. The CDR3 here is CSASPRGTGVEKLFF. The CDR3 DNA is TGCAGTGCTAGCCCCCGAGGGACAGGGGTTGAAAAACTGTTTTTT.

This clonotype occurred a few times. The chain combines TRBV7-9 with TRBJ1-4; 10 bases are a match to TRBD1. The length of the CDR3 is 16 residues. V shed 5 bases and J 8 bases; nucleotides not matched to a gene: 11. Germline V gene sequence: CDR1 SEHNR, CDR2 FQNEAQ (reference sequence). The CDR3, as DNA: TGTGCCAGCAGCCCTAAAGGGACAGGGGAGCGGGAAAAACTGTTTTTT. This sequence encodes CASSPKGTGEREKLFF.

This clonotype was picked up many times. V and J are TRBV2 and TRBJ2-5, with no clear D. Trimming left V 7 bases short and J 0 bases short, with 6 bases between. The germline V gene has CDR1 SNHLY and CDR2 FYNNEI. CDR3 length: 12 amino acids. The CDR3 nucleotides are TGTGCCAGCAAGGCAGACCAAGAGACCCAGTACTTC. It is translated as CASKADQETQYF.

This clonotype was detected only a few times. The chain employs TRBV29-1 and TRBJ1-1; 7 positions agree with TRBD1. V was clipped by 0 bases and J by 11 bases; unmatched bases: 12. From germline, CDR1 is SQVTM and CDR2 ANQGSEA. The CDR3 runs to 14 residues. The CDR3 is CSVEDLFETGFAFF. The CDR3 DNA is TGCAGCGTTGAAGATCTGTTCGAGACAGGGTTCGCTTTCTTT. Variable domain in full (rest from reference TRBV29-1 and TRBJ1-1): SAVISQKPSRDICQRGTSLTIQCQVDSQVTMMFWYRQQPGQSLTLIATANQGSEATYESGFVIDKFPISRPNLTFSTLTVSNMSPEDSSIYLCSVEDLFETGFAFFGQGTRLTVV.

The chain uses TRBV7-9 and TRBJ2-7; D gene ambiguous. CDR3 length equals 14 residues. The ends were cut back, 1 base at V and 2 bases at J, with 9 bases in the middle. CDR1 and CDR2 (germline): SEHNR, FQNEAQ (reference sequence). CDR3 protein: CASSLDGAAYEQYV. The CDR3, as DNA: TGTGCCAGCAGCTTAGATGGCGCGGCCTACGAGCAGTACGTC.

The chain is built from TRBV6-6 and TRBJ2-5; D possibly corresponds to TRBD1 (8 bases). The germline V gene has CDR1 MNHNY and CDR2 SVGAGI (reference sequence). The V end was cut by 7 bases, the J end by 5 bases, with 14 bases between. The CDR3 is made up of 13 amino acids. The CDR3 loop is CASKTGGGETQYF. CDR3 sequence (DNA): TGTGCCAGCAAAACAGGGGGAGGGGAGACCCAGTACTTC.

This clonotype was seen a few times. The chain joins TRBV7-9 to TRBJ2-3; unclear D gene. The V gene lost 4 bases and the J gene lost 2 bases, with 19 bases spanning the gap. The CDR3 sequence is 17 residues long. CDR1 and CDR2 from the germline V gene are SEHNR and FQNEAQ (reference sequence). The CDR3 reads CASSSTKPAGPTDTQYF. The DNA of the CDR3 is TGTGCCAGCAGCTCGACAAAACCAGCAGGCCCCACAGATACGCAGTATTTT.

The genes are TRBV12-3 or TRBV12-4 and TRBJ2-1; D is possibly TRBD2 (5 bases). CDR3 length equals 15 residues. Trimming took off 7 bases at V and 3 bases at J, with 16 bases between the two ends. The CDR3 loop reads CASIAPGSGYNEQFF. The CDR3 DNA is TGTGCCAGCATCGCTCCGGGATCGGGCTACAATGAGCAGTTCTTC.

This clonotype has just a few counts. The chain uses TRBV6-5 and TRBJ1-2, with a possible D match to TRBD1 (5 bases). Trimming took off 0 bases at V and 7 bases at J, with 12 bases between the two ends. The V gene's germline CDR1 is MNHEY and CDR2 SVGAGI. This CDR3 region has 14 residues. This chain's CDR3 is CASSYSSQGGGYTF. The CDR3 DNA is TGTGCCAGCAGTTACTCCTCCCAGGGTGGTGGCTACACCTTC.